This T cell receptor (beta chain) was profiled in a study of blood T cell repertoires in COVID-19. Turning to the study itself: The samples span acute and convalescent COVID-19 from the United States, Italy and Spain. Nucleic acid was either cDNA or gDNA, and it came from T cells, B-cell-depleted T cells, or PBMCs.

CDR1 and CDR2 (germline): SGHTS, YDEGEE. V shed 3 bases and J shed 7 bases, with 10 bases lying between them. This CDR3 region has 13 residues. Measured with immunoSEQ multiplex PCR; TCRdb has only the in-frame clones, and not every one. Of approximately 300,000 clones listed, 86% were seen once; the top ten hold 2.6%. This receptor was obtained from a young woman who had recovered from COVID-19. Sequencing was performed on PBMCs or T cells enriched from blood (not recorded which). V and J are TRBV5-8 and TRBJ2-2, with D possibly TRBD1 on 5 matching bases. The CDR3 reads CASSWVGHGELFF. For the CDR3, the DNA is TGTGCCAGCAGCTGGGTGGGGCACGGGGAGCTGTTTTTT.